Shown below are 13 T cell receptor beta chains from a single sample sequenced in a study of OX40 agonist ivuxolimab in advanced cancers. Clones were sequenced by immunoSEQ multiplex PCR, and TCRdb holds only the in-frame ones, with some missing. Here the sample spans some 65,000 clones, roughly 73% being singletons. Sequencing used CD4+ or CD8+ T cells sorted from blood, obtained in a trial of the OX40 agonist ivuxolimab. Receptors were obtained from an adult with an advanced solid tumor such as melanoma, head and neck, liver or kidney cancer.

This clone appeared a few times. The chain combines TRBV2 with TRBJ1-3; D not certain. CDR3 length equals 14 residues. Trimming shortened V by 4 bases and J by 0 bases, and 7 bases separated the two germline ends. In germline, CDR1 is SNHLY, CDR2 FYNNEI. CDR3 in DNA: TGTGCCAGCAGTGTGCAAAGCTCTGGAAACACCATATATTTT. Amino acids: CASSVQSSGNTIYF.

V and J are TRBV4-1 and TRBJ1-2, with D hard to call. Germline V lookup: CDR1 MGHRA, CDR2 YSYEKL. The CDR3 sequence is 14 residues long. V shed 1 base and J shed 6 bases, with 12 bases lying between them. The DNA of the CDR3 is TGCGCCAGCAGCCAAGCTGGAATACTTAATGGCTACACCTTC. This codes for CASSQAGILNGYTF.

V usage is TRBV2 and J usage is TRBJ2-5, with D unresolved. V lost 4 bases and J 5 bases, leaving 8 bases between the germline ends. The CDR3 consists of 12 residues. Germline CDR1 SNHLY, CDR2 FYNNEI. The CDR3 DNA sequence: TGTGCCAGCAGTGTACTGGGGGAGACCCAGTACTTC. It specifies CASSVLGETQYF.

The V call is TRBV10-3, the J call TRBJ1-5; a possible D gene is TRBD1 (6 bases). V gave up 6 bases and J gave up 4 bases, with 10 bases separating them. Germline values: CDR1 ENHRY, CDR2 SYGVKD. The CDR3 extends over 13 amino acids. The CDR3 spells CAISPQGNQPQHF. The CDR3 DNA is TGTGCCATCAGCCCACAGGGTAATCAGCCCCAGCATTTT.

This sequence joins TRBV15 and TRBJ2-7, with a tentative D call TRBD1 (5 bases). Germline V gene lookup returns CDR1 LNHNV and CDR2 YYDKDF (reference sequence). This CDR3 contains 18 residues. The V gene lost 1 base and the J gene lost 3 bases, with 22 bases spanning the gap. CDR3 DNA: TGTGCCACCAGCAGAGCCCGAATCCGACAGTTTCCAAACTACGAGCAGTACTTC. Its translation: CATSRARIRQFPNYEQYF.

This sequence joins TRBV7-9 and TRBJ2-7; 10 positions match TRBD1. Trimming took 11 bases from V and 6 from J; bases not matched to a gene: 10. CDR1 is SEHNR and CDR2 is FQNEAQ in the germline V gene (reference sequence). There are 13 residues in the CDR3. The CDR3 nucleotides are TGTGCCGGACAATCCCGGGACAGGGGCGAGCAGTACTTC. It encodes CAGQSRDRGEQYF.

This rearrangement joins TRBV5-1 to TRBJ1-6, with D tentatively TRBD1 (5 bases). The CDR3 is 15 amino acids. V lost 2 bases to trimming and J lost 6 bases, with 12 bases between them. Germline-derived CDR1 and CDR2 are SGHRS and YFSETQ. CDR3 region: CASSLLAGRNSPLHF. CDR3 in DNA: TGCGCCAGCAGCTTATTGGCAGGGCGTAATTCACCCCTCCACTTT.

The CDR3 nucleotides are TGTGCCAGCAGTTCCGCAGGGCCCTCTGGAAACACCATATATTTT. The encoded protein is CASSSAGPSGNTIYF. The chain combines TRBV28 with TRBJ1-3, with D perhaps TRBD1 (5 bases). The V and J ends lost 4 bases and 0 bases respectively, with 10 bases between them. The CDR3 totals 15 residues. CDR1 and CDR2 (germline): MDHEN, SYDVKM. Variable domain in full (rest from reference TRBV28 and TRBJ1-3): DVKVTQSSRYLVKRTGEKVFLECVQDMDHENMFWYRQDPGLGLRLIYFSYDVKMKEKGDIPEGYSVSREKKERFSLILESASTNQTSMYLCASSSAGPSGNTIYFGEGSWLTVV.

This chain's CDR3 is CASSPPTGGSGELFF. In DNA, the CDR3 is TGTGCCAGCTCACCACCGACCGGGGGATCCGGGGAGCTGTTTTTT. This chain connects TRBV18 to TRBJ2-2, with a possible D match to TRBD2 (6 bases). V was trimmed by 0 bases and J by 6 bases, leaving 11 bases between them. The germline gives CDR1 KGHSH, CDR2 LQKENI. CDR3 length: 15 residues.

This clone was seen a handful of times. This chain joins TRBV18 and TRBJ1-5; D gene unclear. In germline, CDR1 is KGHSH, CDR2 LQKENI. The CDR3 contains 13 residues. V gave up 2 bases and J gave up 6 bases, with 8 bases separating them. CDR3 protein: CASSPSLVQPQHF. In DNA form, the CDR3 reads TGTGCCAGCTCACCATCCCTCGTTCAGCCCCAGCATTTT.

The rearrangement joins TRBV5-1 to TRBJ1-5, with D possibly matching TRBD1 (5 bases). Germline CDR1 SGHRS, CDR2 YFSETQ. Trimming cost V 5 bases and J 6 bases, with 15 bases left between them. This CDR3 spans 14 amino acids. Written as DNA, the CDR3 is TGCGCCAGCAGGTTAACGGGGGAGGGTCAGCCCCAGCATTTT. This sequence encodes CASRLTGEGQPQHF.

The CDR3 sequence: CAISGPTGRDTEAFF. The CDR3 DNA follows: TGTGCCATCAGTGGGCCCACAGGGAGGGACACTGAAGCTTTCTTT. V usage is TRBV10-3 and J usage is TRBJ1-1; D might be TRBD1 (6 bases). The CDR3 length is 15 residues. Between the trimmed V and J ends, which lost 4 bases and 3 bases, there was a span of 15 bases. CDR1 is ENHRY, CDR2 SYGVKD, per germline.

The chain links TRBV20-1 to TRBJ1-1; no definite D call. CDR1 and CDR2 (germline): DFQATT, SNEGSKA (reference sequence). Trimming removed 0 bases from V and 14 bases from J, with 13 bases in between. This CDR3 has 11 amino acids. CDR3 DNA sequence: TGCAGTGCTAGAGATTCGACTGGCAGGTTCTTT. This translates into CSARDSTGRFF.